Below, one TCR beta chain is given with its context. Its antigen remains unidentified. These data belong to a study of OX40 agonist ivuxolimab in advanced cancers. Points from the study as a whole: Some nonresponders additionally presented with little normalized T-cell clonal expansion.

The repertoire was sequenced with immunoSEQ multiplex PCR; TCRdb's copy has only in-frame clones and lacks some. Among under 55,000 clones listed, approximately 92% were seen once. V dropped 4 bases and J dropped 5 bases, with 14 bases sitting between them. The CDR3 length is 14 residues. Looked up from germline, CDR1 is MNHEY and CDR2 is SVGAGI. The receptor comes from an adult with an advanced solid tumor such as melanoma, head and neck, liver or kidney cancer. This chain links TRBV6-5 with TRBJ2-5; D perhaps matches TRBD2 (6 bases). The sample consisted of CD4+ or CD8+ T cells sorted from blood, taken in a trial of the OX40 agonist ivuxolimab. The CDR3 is CASSFRDSGETQYF. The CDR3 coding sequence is TGTGCCAGCAGTTTCCGGGACTCCGGCGAGACCCAGTACTTC.